The 24 T cell receptor beta chains listed next were all sequenced from one sample in a study of CXCR3-negative and CXCR3-positive naive CD8 T cells. Antigen specificity for these receptors is unknown. Each TRB cDNA library was prepared by 5' RACE (with UMI labels). TCRdb re-called the 5' RACE reads and gives one entry per CDR3 protein, without DNA. The table gives approximately 96,000 distinct CDR3 sequences; the top ten clones make up 0.95% to 1.4% of it. The study's findings and limits: CXCR3-negative naive cells had less hydrophobic TRB CDR3s than did CXCR3-positive naive cells.

The sample taken for sequencing was naive CXCR3+ CD8+ T cells from blood. Subset reported: CD45RO-CCR7+CD27+CD95- naive CD8+ T cells expressing CXCR3 (TNR3+). The receptors here all came from a human donor in good health. Some clones in this sample may be carry-over from other donors' samples.

The rearrangement uses TRBV27 and TRBJ1-2; as DNA is missing, the TRBD1 call by TCRdb cannot be tested. The CDR3 has 15 amino acids. Per the germline V gene, CDR1 is MNHEY and CDR2 is SMNVEV (reference sequence). CDR3 protein: CASSSPGQGGYGYTF.

This chain uses TRBV19 with TRBJ1-5; checking the TCRdb D call of TRBD1 is not possible without DNA. The germline CDR1 and CDR2 sequences are LNHDA and SQIVND (reference sequence). The CDR3 runs to 16 residues. CDR3 residues: CASSILMTGKVSPQHF.

The chain combines TRBV14 with TRBJ2-3. The length of the CDR3 is 17 residues. The germline gives CDR1 SGHDN, CDR2 FVKESK. This chain's CDR3 is CASSRDTTLTRTDTQYF.

J is TRBJ2-7 and V is TRBV10-3; TCRdb's D gene call, TRBD1, goes unchecked for lack of DNA. In germline, CDR1 is ENHRY, CDR2 SYGVKD. The CDR3 has 15 amino acids. The CDR3 sequence: CAISEPTGGGYEQYF.

This sequence joins TRBV7-8 and TRBJ1-1; the TCRdb call, TRBD1, lacks DNA for checking. There are 17 residues in the CDR3. CDR1 SGHVS and CDR2 FQNEAQ come from the germline V gene. The CDR3 spells CASSLVARGVGNTEAFF. The whole variable domain, filled in from reference TRBV7-8 and TRBJ1-1, reads GAGVSQSPRYKVAKRGQDVALRCDPISGHVSLFWYQQALGQGPEFLTYFQNEAQLDKSGLPSDRFFAERPEGSVSTLKIQRTQQEDSAVYLCASSLVARGVGNTEAFFGQGTRLTVV.

The genes are TRBV20-1 and TRBJ2-1. From germline, CDR1 is DFQATT and CDR2 SNEGSKA (reference sequence). CDR3 length equals 11 residues. CDR3 sequence: CSVILGVEQFF.

The rearrangement links TRBV25-1 to TRBJ1-5. The CDR3 is 16 residues long. Per the germline V gene, CDR1 is MGHDK and CDR2 is SYGVNS. CDR3 residues: CASSEGPDYSNQPQHF.

The chain joins TRBV7-9 to TRBJ1-1; TCRdb proposes TRBD1, but this gene call is untestable without DNA. This CDR3 contains 13 residues. Looked up from germline, CDR1 is SEHNR and CDR2 is FQNEAQ (reference sequence). CDR3 in amino acids: CASVAGGGTEAFF.

V and J are TRBV20-1 and TRBJ1-1; the D gene TCRdb calls, TRBD1, cannot be checked with no DNA. Germline V lookup: CDR1 DFQATT, CDR2 SNEGSKA (reference sequence). The CDR3 extends over 15 amino acids. CDR3 loop: CSASLPDRENTEAFF.

CDR3 region: CASSSPGQRYEQYF. The genes are TRBV7-9 and TRBJ2-7; TCRdb indicates TRBD1, and absent DNA this call remains unverified. CDR1 and CDR2 from the germline V gene are SEHNR and FQNEAQ (reference sequence). The CDR3 spans 14 residues.

The chain employs TRBV4-3 and TRBJ2-4; TCRdb reports TRBD1, a call that lacks DNA to check it against. The CDR3 is 19 amino acids. The germline V gene encodes CDR1 LGHNA and CDR2 YSLEER. Here the CDR3 reads CASSPQGQGAQLAKNIQYF.

The chain couples TRBV27 to TRBJ2-7; absent DNA, TCRdb's TRBD2 call cannot be checked. CDR3 size: 16 residues. Per the germline V gene, CDR1 is MNHEY and CDR2 is SMNVEV (reference sequence). The CDR3 spells CASSLGTSGVVYEQYF.

The chain recombines TRBV4-3 with TRBJ2-2; the TCRdb call, TRBD1, lacks DNA for checking. Germline CDR1 is LGHNA and CDR2 is YSLEER. This CDR3 region has 15 residues. This CDR3 reads CASSQDTGGAGELFF.

The chain couples TRBV12-3 or TRBV12-4 to TRBJ2-3; TCRdb names TRBD2, which stays unverified in the absence of DNA. CDR3 length: 18 residues. The CDR3 is CASSFSGLSGGPVDTQYF.

V usage is TRBV7-8 and J usage is TRBJ2-3; the TCRdb call, TRBD2, lacks DNA for checking. The V gene's germline CDR1 is SGHVS and CDR2 FQNEAQ. The CDR3 is made up of 15 amino acids. The CDR3 is CASSSTSGGADTQYF.

The chain has TRBV7-9 and TRBJ1-4; the D gene TCRdb calls, TRBD1, cannot be checked with no DNA. This CDR3 comprises 17 residues. Germline assignment: CDR1 SEHNR and CDR2 FQNEAQ (reference sequence). The CDR3 loop reads CASSSEISQGFGGKLFF.

This chain connects TRBV7-7 to TRBJ2-5; absent DNA, TCRdb's TRBD1 call cannot be checked. The CDR3 consists of 14 residues. CDR1 SSHAT and CDR2 FNYEAQ come from the germline V gene (reference sequence). The CDR3 spells CASSSAGPQETQYF.

CDR3 in amino acids: CASSLMGGAEVSPDQPQHF. This chain uses TRBV27 with TRBJ1-5; TCRdb selects TRBD1, and the lack of DNA leaves this call unchecked. This CDR3 contains 19 residues. Germline-derived CDR1 and CDR2 are MNHEY and SMNVEV (reference sequence).

The rearrangement uses TRBV24-1 and TRBJ2-5; TCRdb calls TRBD1, which cannot be checked without DNA. The CDR3 loop spans 16 amino acids. Germline lookup yields CDR1 KGHDR and CDR2 SFDVKD. CDR3 loop: CATSDIAGQDWETQYF.

The chain uses TRBV4-3 and TRBJ2-1; the D gene TCRdb calls, TRBD1, cannot be checked with no DNA. This CDR3 is built from 15 residues. In germline, CDR1 is LGHNA, CDR2 YSLEER. The CDR3 protein is CASSQDYRQTNEQFF.

The chain combines TRBV6-4 with TRBJ2-3; TCRdb picks TRBD2, but there is no DNA to check that call. Germline values: CDR1 MRHNA, CDR2 SNTAGT. The CDR3 extends over 17 amino acids. CDR3 residues: CASSENFPGLTTDTQYF.

The CDR3: CASSLRQGSSYNSPLHF. The chain has TRBV7-6 and TRBJ1-6; without DNA, the TCRdb call of TRBD1 cannot be checked. The germline V gene encodes CDR1 SGHVS and CDR2 FNYEAQ. CDR3 length equals 17 residues.

V is TRBV27 and J is TRBJ2-1; TCRdb lists TRBD2, though no DNA is available to test this call. Germline V gene lookup returns CDR1 MNHEY and CDR2 SMNVEV (reference sequence). There are 17 residues in the CDR3. The CDR3 is CASSLGTTSGAGNEQFF.

CDR3 protein: CASSVGGPQETQYF. V is TRBV7-9 and J is TRBJ2-5; TCRdb selects TRBD1, and the lack of DNA leaves this call unchecked. The CDR3 is 14 residues long. CDR1 and CDR2 (germline): SEHNR, FQNEAQ (reference sequence). Filled out from reference TRBV7-9 and TRBJ2-5, the complete variable domain reads DTGVSQNPRHKITKRGQNVTFRCDPISEHNRLYWYRQTLGQGPEFLTYFQNEAQLEKSRLLSDRFSAERPKGSFSTLEIQRTEQGDSAMYLCASSVGGPQETQYFGPGTRLLVL.